These T cell receptor beta chains were read from a single sample in a study of T cells after yellow fever vaccination. Using its own MiXCR run on the 5' RACE reads, TCRdb lists one record per CDR3 protein. The data show about 240,000 distinct CDR3 sequences, with about 7% seen just once and 0.85% held by the top ten. The source material was CD4+ T cells sorted from PBMCs, sampled 15 days after the yellow fever booster vaccination. The receptors come from a man under 40 who received the YFV17D yellow fever vaccine. CDR3s include the opening cysteine and the closing phenylalanine or tryptophan. Each record gives: J gene, clone size, V gene, D gene, CDR3 protein, CDR3 DNA. A D gene is named only where the DNA matches it firmly. The size entry is marked missing in some rows and otherwise reads once, few, many or a size class.

TRBJ2-3 few TRBV5-1 . CASSLESWDTQYF TGCGCCAGCAGCTTGGAGAGTTGGGATACGCAGTATTTT
TRBJ1-1 . TRBV7-9 TRBD1 CASSFTGTGNTEAFF TGTGCCAGCAGCTTTACCGGGACAGGGAACACTGAAGCTTTCTTT
TRBJ2-1 . TRBV7-9 TRBD1 CASSSSRDREHNEQFF TGTGCCAGCAGTTCCTCACGGGACAGGGAACACAATGAGCAGTTCTTC
TRBJ2-7 few TRBV29-1 TRBD1 CSVERGTGSLRTF TGCAGCGTTGAACGGGGGACAGGGTCCCTACGGACATTC
TRBJ2-1 many TRBV20-1 . CSAQGYDEQFF TGCAGTGCTCAGGGGTACGATGAGCAGTTCTTC
TRBJ2-2 few TRBV12-3/TRBV12-4 . CASSALTPTVGFPGELFF TGTGCCAGCAGTGCTCTGACACCGACAGTTGGGTTTCCCGGGGAGCTGTTTTTT
TRBJ2-1 few TRBV12-3/TRBV12-4 . CASSLAQSGPTNEQFF TGTGCCAGCAGTTTAGCGCAAAGCGGACCTACAAATGAGCAGTTCTTC
TRBJ2-1 many TRBV11-2 . CASSLLLDRRSSYNEQFF TGTGCCAGCAGCTTACTGCTTGACAGGCGGAGCTCCTACAATGAGCAGTTCTTC
TRBJ2-7 few TRBV4-3 TRBD2 CASSPRTSASSSYEQYF TGCGCCAGCAGCCCTCGGACTAGCGCTTCGAGCTCCTACGAGCAGTACTTC
TRBJ1-4 . TRBV10-3 TRBD1 CAISPRQGENEKLFF TGTGCCATCAGCCCCCGACAGGGGGAAAATGAAAAACTGTTTTTT
TRBJ2-3 few TRBV12-3/TRBV12-4 . CASREASLNTQYF TGTGCCAGCCGTGAGGCGAGCCTTAATACGCAGTATTTT
TRBJ2-7 . TRBV7-6 . CASSSPQLGRVGEQYF TGTGCCAGCAGCTCTCCCCAGCTAGGTCGGGTGGGGGAGCAGTACTTC
TRBJ2-7 . TRBV20-1 . CSATGTGGRVPYEQYF TGCAGTGCGACAGGTACCGGCGGGAGAGTCCCCTACGAGCAGTACTTC
TRBJ2-2 many TRBV7-2 . CASSLGATGELFF TGTGCCAGCAGCTTGGGTGCGACCGGGGAGCTGTTTTTT
TRBJ2-5 few TRBV12-3/TRBV12-4 . CASSFGDWQGRGETQYF TGTGCCAGCAGTTTCGGGGATTGGCAGGGCAGAGGAGAGACCCAGTACTTC
TRBJ2-7 many TRBV28 TRBD1 CASNPQGQALNEQYF TGTGCCAGCAACCCCCAGGGACAGGCGTTGAACGAGCAGTACTTC
TRBJ2-2 many TRBV7-6 TRBD2 CASIPPERGANTGELFF TGTGCCAGCATACCTCCGGAGCGGGGAGCGAACACCGGGGAGCTGTTTTTT
TRBJ2-5 . TRBV4-3 . CASSQVPLGGGETQYF TGCGCCAGCAGCCAAGTCCCTCTAGGGGGTGGGGAGACCCAGTACTTC
TRBJ2-7 many TRBV28 . CASSGPLGIHEQYF TGTGCCAGCAGCGGGCCCCTGGGGATCCACGAGCAGTACTTC
TRBJ1-1 few TRBV5-1 TRBD1 CASSTPTGGDNPEAFF TGCGCCAGCAGCACCCCGACAGGGGGAGATAACCCTGAAGCTTTCTTT
TRBJ2-2 few TRBV7-2 . CASSLVPKPLLGELFF TGTGCCAGCAGCTTAGTCCCTAAACCACTGCTGGGGGAGCTGTTTTTT
TRBJ2-7 many TRBV7-9 . CASSPRDKAYEQYF TGTGCCAGCAGCCCCCGGGACAAAGCCTACGAGCAGTACTTC
TRBJ2-6 many TRBV5-1 TRBD1 CASSLVEGASGANVLTF TGCGCCAGCAGCTTGGTAGAGGGGGCCTCTGGGGCCAACGTCCTGACTTTC
TRBJ2-3 many TRBV7-2 . CASSFPRGGNTDTQYF TGTGCCAGCAGCTTTCCTCGCGGAGGCAACACAGATACGCAGTATTTT
TRBJ2-7 . TRBV12-3/TRBV12-4 TRBD1 CASSPSGTGPYEQYF TGTGCCAGCAGTCCCTCCGGGACAGGACCCTACGAGCAGTACTTC